One and the same sample provided the 30 T cell receptor beta chains below, sequenced in a study of blood T cell repertoires in COVID-19 (dated by TCRdb to the early 2020s). To prepare the library, the immunoSEQ multiplex PCR assay was applied. Drawn from immuneACCESS, this table holds only the in-frame rearrangements with V and J called that TCRdb kept. Clones are partly lost; checked studies trace under half to an unresolved V gene and leave the rest unexplained. Recorded for this sample are about 200,000 clones; about 84% of them occurred a single time. The ten top clones hold approximately 7.2% of the sample. Sequencing used peripheral blood. The source of these receptors is a woman of 80 years or more with acute or convalescent COVID-19.

The chain couples TRBV3-1 (or the pseudogene TRBV3-2) to TRBJ1-2, with D uncertain. Germline V gene data show CDR1 as LGHDT and CDR2 as YNNKEL (reference sequence). The CDR3 runs 18 residues. The germline V and J ends were trimmed by 2 bases and 1 base, with 20 bases remaining between them. The CDR3 reads CASSQNLGSQLFNYGYTF. For the CDR3, the DNA is TGTGCCAGCAGCCAAAATCTTGGTTCCCAACTTTTTAACTATGGCTACACCTTC.

V usage is TRBV28 and J usage is TRBJ2-6; D not certain. V gave up 9 bases and J gave up 0 bases, with 9 bases separating them. The CDR3 contains 14 residues. Germline-derived CDR1 and CDR2 are MDHEN and SYDVKM. In DNA, the CDR3 is TGTGCCAGTGGCCCCCTCTCTGGGGCCAACGTCCTGACTTTC. Amino acid sequence: CASGPLSGANVLTF. The full variable domain, with the rest looked up from reference TRBV28 and TRBJ2-6, is DVKVTQSSRYLVKRTGEKVFLECVQDMDHENMFWYRQDPGLGLRLIYFSYDVKMKEKGDIPEGYSVSREKKERFSLILESASTNQTSMYLCASGPLSGANVLTFGAGSRLTVL.

The chain recombines TRBV2 with TRBJ1-2, with 9 bases that match TRBD1. V dropped 5 bases and J dropped 4; count of bases not matched to a gene: 8. Germline CDR1 is SNHLY and CDR2 is FYNNEI. The CDR3 is made up of 15 amino acids. The CDR3 protein is CASSPDRGVGYGYTF. Here the CDR3 DNA reads TGTGCCAGCAGTCCGGACAGGGGAGTTGGCTATGGCTACACCTTC.

The chain is built from TRBV2 and TRBJ1-2; tentatively, D is TRBD1 (6 bases). Germline V gene lookup returns CDR1 SNHLY and CDR2 FYNNEI. Trimming removed 1 base at V and 4 bases at J, with 13 bases between. The CDR3 length is 15 residues. The CDR3 nucleotides read TGTGCCAGCAGTGAAGGGCTCAGGGGAATCTATGGCTACACCTTC. Residues: CASSEGLRGIYGYTF.

The chain joins TRBV14 to TRBJ1-1; perhaps TRBD1 as D (5 bases). Germline-derived CDR1 and CDR2 are SGHDN and FVKESK. This CDR3 has 14 residues. V was shortened by 3 bases and J by 5 bases, with 13 bases between the two germline ends. The CDR3 protein is CASSQVWGGTEAFF. The CDR3 DNA reads as TGTGCCAGCAGCCAGGTCTGGGGGGGTACTGAAGCTTTCTTT. The full variable domain, with the rest looked up from reference TRBV14 and TRBJ1-1, is EAGVTQFPSHSVIEKGQTVTLRCDPISGHDNLYWYRRVMGKEIKFLLHFVKESKQDESGMPNNRFLAERTGGTYSTLKVQPAELEDSGVYFCASSQVWGGTEAFFGQGTRLTVV.

The rearrangement joins TRBV3-1 (or the pseudogene TRBV3-2) to TRBJ1-1; no firm D call. V gave up 4 bases and J gave up 3 bases, with 12 bases separating them. CDR3 length equals 14 residues. The V gene's germline CDR1 is LGHDT and CDR2 YNNKEL (reference sequence). For the CDR3, the DNA is TGTGCCAGCAGCCGCCGGGGAGAGGACACTGAAGCTTTCTTT. The encoded protein is CASSRRGEDTEAFF.

The rearrangement joins TRBV13 to TRBJ1-3, with 7 bases that match TRBD1. The CDR3 runs 17 residues. Germline CDR1 PRHDT, CDR2 FYEKMQ (reference sequence). V was clipped by 4 bases and J by 3 bases; unmatched bases: 12. CDR3 amino acids: CASSSHRGAGFGNTIYF. CDR3 DNA: TGTGCCAGCAGCTCTCACAGGGGCGCTGGGTTTGGAAACACCATATATTTT.

The J gene is TRBJ2-7, the V gene TRBV15; 8 bases are a match to TRBD1. CDR1 and CDR2 from the germline V gene are LNHNV and YYDKDF (reference sequence). V lost 0 bases and J lost 2; bases outside the gene matches: 9. This CDR3 is 17 amino acids long. This chain's CDR3 is CATSRDRRQGPPYEQYF. CDR3 bases: TGTGCCACCAGCAGAGATCGGCGACAGGGGCCACCCTACGAGCAGTACTTC.

The chain carries TRBV5-5 and TRBJ1-3; no clear D. V gave up 6 bases and J gave up 2 bases, with 18 bases separating them. The CDR3 loop spans 16 amino acids. Germline V gene sequence: CDR1 SGHKS, CDR2 YYEKEE (reference sequence). The CDR3 region is CASTYSGVVAGNTIYF. The CDR3 bases are TGTGCCAGCACCTATAGCGGTGTAGTTGCTGGAAACACCATATATTTT.

This sequence joins TRBV19 and TRBJ1-2, with TRBD1 identical over 7 bases. The CDR3 contains 15 residues. Germline CDR1 LNHDA, CDR2 SQIVND (reference sequence). V lost 7 bases and J lost 3; bases outside the gene matches: 11. The CDR3 region is CASIEVTGTDYGYTF. Here the CDR3 DNA reads TGTGCCAGTATTGAGGTGACCGGGACAGACTATGGCTACACCTTC.

This rearrangement joins TRBV6-6 to TRBJ1-1; unclear D gene. V lost 8 bases and J 1 base, leaving 17 bases between the germline ends. CDR1 is MNHNY, CDR2 SVGAGI, per germline (reference sequence). The CDR3 consists of 15 residues. CDR3 residues: CASAQFGLKNTEAFF. The CDR3 nucleotides read TGTGCCAGCGCGCAGTTCGGGTTAAAGAACACTGAAGCTTTCTTT.

This clone is a singleton in its sample. This chain joins TRBV5-1 and TRBJ1-3; 7 nucleotides agree with TRBD1. The CDR3 totals 14 residues. Germline trimming cut 4 bases from V and 1 base from J; bases unmatched to any gene: 2. From germline, CDR1 is SGHRS and CDR2 YFSETQ. Here the CDR3 reads CASSPTGSGNTIYF. The CDR3 nucleotides read TGCGCCAGCAGCCCGACAGGGTCTGGAAACACCATATATTTT.

This clone appeared a few times. The chain uses TRBV29-1 and TRBJ2-1; 7 positions match TRBD1. The CDR3 totals 14 residues. From germline, CDR1 is SQVTM and CDR2 ANQGSEA. J was trimmed by 5 bases and V by 6 bases; bases with no gene match: 10. CDR3 sequence reads: CSVAAARGHNEQFF. The CDR3 DNA follows: TGCAGCGTGGCGGCAGCAAGGGGGCACAATGAGCAGTTCTTC.

The chain is built from TRBV19 and TRBJ2-5; TRBD2 aligns across 10 bases. The germline CDR1 and CDR2 sequences are LNHDA and SQIVND (reference sequence). Trimming at V came to 3 bases and at J to 4 bases, leaving 5 bases not matched to a gene. This CDR3 spans 15 amino acids. Here the CDR3 reads CASSISGGARETQYF. The DNA for the CDR3 is TGTGCCAGTAGTATCAGCGGGGGGGCTAGAGAGACCCAGTACTTC.

This chain links TRBV6-6 with TRBJ1-1; 10 bases are shared with TRBD1. This CDR3 is built from 15 residues. CDR1 is MNHNY and CDR2 is SVGAGI in the germline V gene (reference sequence). Trimming at V came to 2 bases and at J to 5 bases, leaving 5 bases not matched to a gene. The CDR3 region is CASSYPTGGHTEAFF. In DNA, the CDR3 is TGTGCCAGCAGTTACCCGACAGGGGGCCATACTGAAGCTTTCTTT.

The chain couples TRBV7-2 to TRBJ2-2; TRBD1 aligns across 7 bases. Germline assignment: CDR1 SGHTA and CDR2 FQGNSA. The CDR3 is 15 residues long. J lost 5 bases, V lost 3 bases, and 6 bases had no gene match. CDR3 in DNA: TGTGCCAGCAGCTTTTGGGACAGCGGAACCGGGGAGCTGTTTTTT. Translating gives CASSFWDSGTGELFF.

This clone was counted a few times. V gene TRBV5-1 combines with J gene TRBJ1-6; TRBD1 agrees at 8 bases. The CDR3 has 14 amino acids. Looked up from germline, CDR1 is SGHRS and CDR2 is YFSETQ. Unmatched junction bases numbered 5, after V lost 2 bases and J lost 10 bases. The CDR3 here is CASSFETGASPLHF. The CDR3 DNA reads as TGCGCCAGCAGCTTCGAGACAGGGGCCTCACCCCTCCACTTT.

The chain links TRBV5-1 to TRBJ2-2; 13 nucleotides match TRBD2. The junction had 4 bases not matched to a gene; V was cut back by 3 bases and J by 5 bases. This CDR3 has 16 residues. The germline V gene encodes CDR1 SGHRS and CDR2 YFSETQ. The CDR3 region is CASSSGLAGATGELFF. The CDR3 bases are TGCGCCAGCAGCTCTGGACTAGCGGGAGCGACCGGGGAGCTGTTTTTT.

CDR3 sequence: CASSLGSEGNEQFF. CDR3 DNA sequence: TGTGCCAGCAGCTTAGGTAGTGAGGGCAATGAGCAGTTCTTC. The gene calls are TRBV13 and TRBJ2-1; TRBD2 is a possible D gene (5 bases). CDR3 length equals 14 residues. V was pared by 0 bases and J by 6 bases, with 9 bases between. CDR1 is PRHDT and CDR2 is FYEKMQ in the germline V gene (reference sequence).

CDR3 residues: CASSFFGTGGRNTEAFF. CDR3 sequence (DNA): TGTGCCAGCAGCTTTTTCGGGACAGGGGGCCGGAACACTGAAGCTTTCTTT. This sequence joins TRBV5-6 and TRBJ1-1, with 12 bases that match TRBD1. CDR1 is SGHDT and CDR2 is YYEEEE in the germline V gene. Trimming removed 2 bases from V and 1 base from J; junction bases left unmatched: 6. This CDR3 spans 17 amino acids. The whole variable domain, remainder taken from reference TRBV5-6 and TRBJ1-1, is DAGVTQSPTHLIKTRGQQVTLRCSPKSGHDTVSWYQQALGQGPQFIFQYYEEEERQRGNFPDRFSGHQFPNYSSELNVNALLLGDSALYLCASSFFGTGGRNTEAFFGQGTRLTVV.

This sequence joins TRBV6-5 and TRBJ2-7, with a weak D call TRBD1 (5 bases). The V gene's germline CDR1 is MNHEY and CDR2 SVGAGI. This CDR3 spans 16 amino acids. V was clipped by 3 bases and J by 1 base, with 16 bases between them. The CDR3 DNA sequence: TGTGCCAGCAGTTATAGTACCCCAAGGGGTTCCTACGAGCAGTACTTC. Translated, it gives CASSYSTPRGSYEQYF.

This clone was found once. V usage is TRBV18 and J usage is TRBJ1-1; D unclear. The germline V gene has CDR1 KGHSH and CDR2 LQKENI. V dropped 0 bases and J dropped 6 bases, with 14 bases sitting between them. This CDR3 is 15 amino acids long. The CDR3 DNA reads as TGTGCCAGCTCACCACCGACGGTCGGGGAGGCTGAAGCTTTCTTT. It specifies CASSPPTVGEAEAFF.

The chain combines TRBV18 with TRBJ2-5; D is ambiguous. Germline V gene sequence: CDR1 KGHSH, CDR2 LQKENI. V lost 3 bases and J 3 bases, leaving 11 bases between the germline ends. The CDR3 totals 14 residues. CDR3 amino acids: CASSPTRQEETQYF. The DNA for the CDR3 is TGTGCCAGCTCACCTACTCGACAAGAAGAGACCCAGTACTTC.

This rearrangement joins TRBV19 to TRBJ1-2; D is ambiguous. Trimming removed 4 bases from V and 1 base from J, with 16 bases in between. CDR1 is LNHDA and CDR2 is SQIVND in the germline V gene (reference sequence). This CDR3 is built from 16 residues. For the CDR3, the DNA is TGTGCCAGTAGTACGCCCCCGAGGGAGATTAACTATGGCTACACCTTC. Its translation is CASSTPPREINYGYTF.

This clone was seen a handful of times. The chain links TRBV10-3 to TRBJ1-1; 12 bases are shared with TRBD1. After removal of 10 bases from V and 5 bases from J, the junction contained 8 bases not matched to a gene. This CDR3 contains 14 residues. Germline V gene sequence: CDR1 ENHRY, CDR2 SYGVKD. The DNA for the CDR3 is TGTGCCAGCACCGGGACAGGGGGCAGAACTGAAGCTTTCTTT. Translated, it gives CASTGTGGRTEAFF.

This clone was picked up one time. V is TRBV6-5 and J is TRBJ2-7; TRBD1 agrees at 10 bases. The germline gives CDR1 MNHEY, CDR2 SVGAGI. This CDR3 contains 15 residues. Trimming took 5 bases from V and 4 from J; bases not matched to a gene: 8. The CDR3 DNA is TGTGCCAGCAGTCGTGCGCCGGGACAGGGGTACGAGCAGTACTTC. Protein: CASSRAPGQGYEQYF.

This chain connects TRBV5-6 to TRBJ2-1; 9 bases match TRBD1. In germline, CDR1 is SGHDT, CDR2 YYEEEE. This CDR3 comprises 16 residues. Trimming took 2 bases from V and 7 from J; bases not matched to a gene: 10. Written as DNA, the CDR3 is TGTGCCAGCAGCTTCGGTACAGGGGGCTTGATTAATGAGCAGTTCTTC. Amino acids: CASSFGTGGLINEQFF.

The V and J genes are TRBV5-1 and TRBJ1-5, with no clear D. CDR1 is SGHRS and CDR2 is YFSETQ in the germline V gene. Deletions cut 2 bases from V and 3 bases from J, with 6 bases between. There are 13 residues in the CDR3. The CDR3, as DNA: TGCGCCAGCAGCTTAAATCTCAATCAGCCCCAGCATTTT. Translating it yields CASSLNLNQPQHF.

The rearrangement joins TRBV5-1 to TRBJ1-1; D perhaps matches TRBD1 (5 bases). V was trimmed by 4 bases and J by 6 bases, leaving 13 bases between them. The V gene's germline CDR1 is SGHRS and CDR2 YFSETQ. CDR3 length equals 13 residues. Here the CDR3 DNA reads TGCGCCAGCAGCCCCGGACACCTCTCTGAAGCTTTCTTT. Protein product: CASSPGHLSEAFF.

The V call is TRBV7-9, the J call TRBJ1-1; TRBD1 matches at 8 bases. The CDR3 consists of 15 residues. Germline V CDR1 and CDR2: SEHNR, FQNEAQ (reference sequence). Trimming at V came to 4 bases and at J to 3 bases, leaving 7 bases not matched to a gene. The CDR3: CASSSRQGRDTEAFF. For the CDR3, the DNA is TGTGCCAGCAGCTCGAGACAGGGGAGGGACACTGAAGCTTTCTTT.